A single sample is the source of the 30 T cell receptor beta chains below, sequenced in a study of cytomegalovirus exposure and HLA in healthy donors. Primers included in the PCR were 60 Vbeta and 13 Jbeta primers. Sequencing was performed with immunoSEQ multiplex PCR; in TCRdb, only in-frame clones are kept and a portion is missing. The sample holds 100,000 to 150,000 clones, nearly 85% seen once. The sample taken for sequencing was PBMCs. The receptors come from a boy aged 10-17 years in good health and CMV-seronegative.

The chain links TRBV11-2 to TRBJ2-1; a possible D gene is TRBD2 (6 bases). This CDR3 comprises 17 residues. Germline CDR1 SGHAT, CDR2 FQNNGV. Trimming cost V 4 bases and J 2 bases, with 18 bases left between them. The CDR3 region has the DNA TGTGCCAGCAGCTCACAGACTAGACAATGGCCCTACAATGAGCAGTTCTTC. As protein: CASSSQTRQWPYNEQFF.

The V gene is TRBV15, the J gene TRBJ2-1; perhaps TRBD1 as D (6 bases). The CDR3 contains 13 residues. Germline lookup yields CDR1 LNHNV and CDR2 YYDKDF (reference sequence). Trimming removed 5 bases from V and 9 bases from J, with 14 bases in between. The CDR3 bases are TGTGCCACCAGCGAAGGGGGTACTCGTGAGCAGTTCTTC. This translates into CATSEGGTREQFF.

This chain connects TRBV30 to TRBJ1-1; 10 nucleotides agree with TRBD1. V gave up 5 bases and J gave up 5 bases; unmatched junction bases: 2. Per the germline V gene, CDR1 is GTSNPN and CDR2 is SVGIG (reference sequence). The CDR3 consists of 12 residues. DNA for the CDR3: TGTGCCTGGGGACAGGGGGAAACTGAAGCTTTCTTT. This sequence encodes CAWGQGETEAFF.

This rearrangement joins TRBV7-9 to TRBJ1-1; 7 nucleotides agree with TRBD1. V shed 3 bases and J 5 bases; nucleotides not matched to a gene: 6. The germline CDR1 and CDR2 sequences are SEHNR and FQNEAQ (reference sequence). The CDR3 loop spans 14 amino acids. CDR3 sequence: CASSFTGERTEAFF. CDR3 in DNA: TGTGCCAGCAGCTTTACAGGGGAACGGACTGAAGCTTTCTTT.

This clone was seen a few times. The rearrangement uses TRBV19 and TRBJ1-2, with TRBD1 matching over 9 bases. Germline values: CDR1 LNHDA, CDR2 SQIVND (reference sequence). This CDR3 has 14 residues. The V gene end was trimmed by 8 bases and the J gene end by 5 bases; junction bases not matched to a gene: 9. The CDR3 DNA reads TGTGCCAGTCTAAGGGACAGGGATGATTATGGCTACACCTTC. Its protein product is CASLRDRDDYGYTF.

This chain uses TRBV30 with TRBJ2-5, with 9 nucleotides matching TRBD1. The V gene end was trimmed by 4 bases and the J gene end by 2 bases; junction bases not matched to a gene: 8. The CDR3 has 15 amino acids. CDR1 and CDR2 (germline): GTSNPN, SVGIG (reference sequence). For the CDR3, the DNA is TGTGCCTGGACGCCGGGACAGGGAACTCAAGAGACCCAGTACTTC. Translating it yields CAWTPGQGTQETQYF.

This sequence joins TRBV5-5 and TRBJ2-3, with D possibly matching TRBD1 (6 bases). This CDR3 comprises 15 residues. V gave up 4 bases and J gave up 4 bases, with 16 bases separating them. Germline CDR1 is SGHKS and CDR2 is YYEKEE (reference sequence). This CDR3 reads CASSLGPGDPDTQYF. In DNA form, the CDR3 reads TGTGCCAGCAGCCTAGGACCAGGGGACCCAGATACGCAGTATTTT.

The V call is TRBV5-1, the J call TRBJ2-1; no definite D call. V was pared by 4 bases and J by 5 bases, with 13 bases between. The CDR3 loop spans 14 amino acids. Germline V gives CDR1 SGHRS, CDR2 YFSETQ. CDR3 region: CASSPLEANNEQFF. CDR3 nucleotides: TGCGCCAGCAGCCCCCTAGAAGCTAACAATGAGCAGTTCTTC.

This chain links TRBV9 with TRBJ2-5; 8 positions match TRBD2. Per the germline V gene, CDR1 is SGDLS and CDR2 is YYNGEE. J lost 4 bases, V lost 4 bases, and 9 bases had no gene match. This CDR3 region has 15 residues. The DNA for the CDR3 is TGTGCCAGCAGCCACCAGGGACTAGAGGGAGAGACCCAGTACTTC. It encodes CASSHQGLEGETQYF.

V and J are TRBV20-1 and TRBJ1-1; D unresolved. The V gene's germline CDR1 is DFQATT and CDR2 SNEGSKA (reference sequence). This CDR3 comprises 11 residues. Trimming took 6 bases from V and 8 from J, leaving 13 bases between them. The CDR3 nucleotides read TGCAGTGCGATCACAGTAGAGGAAGCTTTCTTT. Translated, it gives CSAITVEEAFF.

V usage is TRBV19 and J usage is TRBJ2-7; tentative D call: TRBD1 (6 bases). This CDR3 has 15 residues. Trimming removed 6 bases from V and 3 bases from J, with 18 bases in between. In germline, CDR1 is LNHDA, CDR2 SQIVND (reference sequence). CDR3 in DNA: TGTGCCAGTAGGGCCCGGGCAGGGGAGATCTACGAGCAGTACTTC. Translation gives CASRARAGEIYEQYF.

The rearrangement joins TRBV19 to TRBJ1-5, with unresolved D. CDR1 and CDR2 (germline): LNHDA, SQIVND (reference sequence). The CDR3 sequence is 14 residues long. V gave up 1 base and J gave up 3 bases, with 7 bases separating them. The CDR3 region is CASSIGAPNQPQHF. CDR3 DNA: TGTGCCAGTAGTATAGGGGCTCCCAATCAGCCCCAGCATTTT. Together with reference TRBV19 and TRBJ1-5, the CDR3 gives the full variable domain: DGGITQSPKYLFRKEGQNVTLSCEQNLNHDAMYWYRQDPGQGLRLIYYSQIVNDFQKGDIAEGYSVSREKKESFPLTVTSAQKNPTAFYLCASSIGAPNQPQHFGDGTRLSIL.

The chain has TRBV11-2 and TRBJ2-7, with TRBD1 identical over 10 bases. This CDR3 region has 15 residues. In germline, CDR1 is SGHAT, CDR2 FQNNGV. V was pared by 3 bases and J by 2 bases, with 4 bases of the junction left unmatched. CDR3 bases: TGTGCCAGCAGCTTGGGACAGGGGTCGACCTACGAGCAGTACTTC. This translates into CASSLGQGSTYEQYF.

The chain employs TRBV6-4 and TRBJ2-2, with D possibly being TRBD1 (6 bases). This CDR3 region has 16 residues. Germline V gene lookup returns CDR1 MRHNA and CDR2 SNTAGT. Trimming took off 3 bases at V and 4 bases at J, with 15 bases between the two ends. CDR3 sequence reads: CASSEARDTVTGELFF. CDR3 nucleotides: TGTGCCAGCAGTGAAGCTCGGGACACAGTCACCGGGGAGCTGTTTTTT.

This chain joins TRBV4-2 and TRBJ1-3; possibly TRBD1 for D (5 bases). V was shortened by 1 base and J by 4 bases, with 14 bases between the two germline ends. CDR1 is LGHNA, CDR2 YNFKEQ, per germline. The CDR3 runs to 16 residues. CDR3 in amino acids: CASSQVGGAHGNTIYF. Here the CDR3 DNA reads TGTGCCAGCAGCCAAGTGGGAGGGGCTCACGGAAACACCATATATTTT.

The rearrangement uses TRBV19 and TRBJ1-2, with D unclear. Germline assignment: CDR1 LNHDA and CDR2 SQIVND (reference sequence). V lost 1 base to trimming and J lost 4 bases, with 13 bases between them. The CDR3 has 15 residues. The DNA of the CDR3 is TGTGCCAGTAGTATAGCGCCGGGAAGGGCCTATGGCTACACCTTC. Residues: CASSIAPGRAYGYTF.

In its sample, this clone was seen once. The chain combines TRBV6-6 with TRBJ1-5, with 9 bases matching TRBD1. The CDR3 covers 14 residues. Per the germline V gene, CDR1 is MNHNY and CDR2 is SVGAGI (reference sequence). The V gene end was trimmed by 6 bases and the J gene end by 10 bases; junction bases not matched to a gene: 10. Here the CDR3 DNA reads TGTGCCAGCAGCCCCCGGGACAGGGTTCGCCCCCAGCATTTT. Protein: CASSPRDRVRPQHF.

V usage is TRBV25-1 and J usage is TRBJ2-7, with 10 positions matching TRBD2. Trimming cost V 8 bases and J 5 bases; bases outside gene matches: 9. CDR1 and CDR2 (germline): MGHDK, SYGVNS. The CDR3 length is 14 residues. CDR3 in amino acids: CASLPSGSTHEQYF. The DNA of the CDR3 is TGTGCCAGCCTTCCTAGCGGGAGCACCCACGAGCAGTACTTC.

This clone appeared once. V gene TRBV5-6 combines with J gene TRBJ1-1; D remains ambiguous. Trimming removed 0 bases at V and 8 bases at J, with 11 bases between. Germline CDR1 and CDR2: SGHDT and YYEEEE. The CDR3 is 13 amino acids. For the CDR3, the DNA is TGTGCCAGCAGCTTGGCCTTCGGGGAAGAAGCTTTCTTT. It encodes CASSLAFGEEAFF.

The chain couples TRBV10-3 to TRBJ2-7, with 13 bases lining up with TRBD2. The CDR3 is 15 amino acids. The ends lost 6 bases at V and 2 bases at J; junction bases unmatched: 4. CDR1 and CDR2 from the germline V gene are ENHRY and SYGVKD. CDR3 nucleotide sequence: TGTGCCATCAGGGAGGGACTAGCGGGGACCTACGAGCAGTACTTC. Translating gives CAIREGLAGTYEQYF.

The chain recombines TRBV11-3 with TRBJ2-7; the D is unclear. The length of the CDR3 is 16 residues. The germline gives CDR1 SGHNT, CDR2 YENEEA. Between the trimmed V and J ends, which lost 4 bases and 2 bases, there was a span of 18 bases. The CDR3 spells CASSSFVSGTTYEQYF. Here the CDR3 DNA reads TGTGCCAGCAGCTCGTTTGTATCAGGAACGACCTACGAGCAGTACTTC.

The CDR3 DNA follows: TGTGCCAGCAGTGAGGACAGGGTCGGGCCCCAGCATTTT. This sequence encodes CASSEDRVGPQHF. The gene calls are TRBV2 and TRBJ1-5; 8 positions match TRBD1. With 3 bases clipped from V and 9 bases from J, the junction kept 4 bases outside the gene matches. This CDR3 has 13 amino acids. The germline V gene encodes CDR1 SNHLY and CDR2 FYNNEI. Based on the CDR3 plus reference TRBV2 and TRBJ1-5, the full variable domain is EPEVTQTPSHQVTQMGQEVILRCVPISNHLYFYWYRQILGQKVEFLVSFYNNEISEKSEIFDDQFSVERPDGSNFTLKIRSTKLEDSAMYFCASSEDRVGPQHFGDGTRLSIL.

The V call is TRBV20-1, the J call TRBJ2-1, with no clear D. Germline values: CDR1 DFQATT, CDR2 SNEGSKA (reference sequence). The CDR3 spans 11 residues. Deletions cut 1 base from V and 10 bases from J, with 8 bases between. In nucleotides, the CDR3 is TGCAGTGCTAGAGTGACTCTCGAGCAGTTCTTC. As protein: CSARVTLEQFF.

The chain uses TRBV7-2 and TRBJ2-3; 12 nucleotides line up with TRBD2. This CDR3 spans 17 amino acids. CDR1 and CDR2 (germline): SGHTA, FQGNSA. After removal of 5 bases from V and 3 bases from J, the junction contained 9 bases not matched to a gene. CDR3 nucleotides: TGTGCCAGCAGCACCCCTAGCGGGAGGGCCGTAACAGATACGCAGTATTTT. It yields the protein CASSTPSGRAVTDTQYF.

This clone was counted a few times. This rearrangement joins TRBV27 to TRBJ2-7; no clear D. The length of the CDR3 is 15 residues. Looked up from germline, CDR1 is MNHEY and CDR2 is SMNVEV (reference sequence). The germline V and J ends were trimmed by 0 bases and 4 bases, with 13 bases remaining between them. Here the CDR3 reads CASSLSARSPYEQYF. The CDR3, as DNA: TGTGCCAGCAGTTTATCGGCTAGATCCCCGTACGAGCAGTACTTC.

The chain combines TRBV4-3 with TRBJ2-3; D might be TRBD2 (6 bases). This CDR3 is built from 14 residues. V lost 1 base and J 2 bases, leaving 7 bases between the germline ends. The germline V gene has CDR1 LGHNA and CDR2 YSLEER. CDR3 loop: CASSQGLVTDTQYF. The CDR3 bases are TGCGCCAGCAGCCAAGGACTAGTCACAGATACGCAGTATTTT.

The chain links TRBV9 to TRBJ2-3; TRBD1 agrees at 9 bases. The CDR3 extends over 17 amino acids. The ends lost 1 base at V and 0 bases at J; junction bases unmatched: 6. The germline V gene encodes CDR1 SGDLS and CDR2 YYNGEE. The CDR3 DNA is TGTGCCAGCAGCGTATCTACCGGGACAGGGAGCACAGATACGCAGTATTTT. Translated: CASSVSTGTGSTDTQYF. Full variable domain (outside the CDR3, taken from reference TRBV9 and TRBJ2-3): DSGVTQTPKHLITATGQRVTLRCSPRSGDLSVYWYQQSLDQGLQFLIQYYNGEERAKGNILERFSAQQFPDLHSELNLSSLELGDSALYFCASSVSTGTGSTDTQYFGPGTRLTVL.

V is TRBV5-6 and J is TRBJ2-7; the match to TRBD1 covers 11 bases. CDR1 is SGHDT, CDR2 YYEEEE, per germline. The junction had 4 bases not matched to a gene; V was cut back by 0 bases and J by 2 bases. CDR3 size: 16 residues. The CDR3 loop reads CASSLAWGQGAYEQYF. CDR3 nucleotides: TGTGCCAGCAGCTTGGCCTGGGGACAGGGGGCCTACGAGCAGTACTTC.

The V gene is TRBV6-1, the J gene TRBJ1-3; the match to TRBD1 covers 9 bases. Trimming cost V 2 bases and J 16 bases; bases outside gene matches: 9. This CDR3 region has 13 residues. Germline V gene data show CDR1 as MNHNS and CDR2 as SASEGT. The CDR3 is CASSELGQGGYYF. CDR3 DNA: TGTGCCAGCAGTGAATTGGGACAGGGCGGGTATTATTTT.

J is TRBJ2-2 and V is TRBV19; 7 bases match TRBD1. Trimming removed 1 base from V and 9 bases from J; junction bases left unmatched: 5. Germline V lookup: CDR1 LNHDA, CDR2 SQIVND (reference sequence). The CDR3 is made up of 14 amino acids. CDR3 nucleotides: TGTGCCAGTAGTATAGGTACAGGGGCCAGGGAGCTGTTTTTT. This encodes CASSIGTGARELFF.